A selection of T cell receptor beta chains follows, all from one sample in a study of blood T cells in healthy people across ages. MiXCR was run by TCRdb on the 5' RACE reads, yielding one entry per CDR3 protein. In the table there are about 970,000 distinct CDR3 sequences, about 51% of which are singletons. The sequenced sample consisted of blood. Receptors were obtained from a woman aged 55-70 years in good health. CDR3s include the opening cysteine and the closing phenylalanine or tryptophan. A D gene is named only where the DNA matches it firmly. Not all rows give a size; the values are once, few, many and, for expanded clones, a class.

d_call | j_call | v_call | clone_size | cdr3_nt | cdr3_aa
TRBD1 | TRBJ2-7 | TRBV5-6 | . | TGTGCCAGCAGCGTAAGGACAGGGGGAGCCTACGAGCAGTACTTC | CASSVRTGGAYEQYF
TRBD1 | TRBJ2-3 | TRBV5-6 | few | TGTGCCAGCAGGAAAGGGGACAGAGAATCAGATACGCAGTATTTT | CASRKGDRESDTQYF
. | TRBJ1-1 | TRBV7-2 | . | TGTGCCAGCACCTCCCGTGGGGGGGCAAGGAGTGAAGCTTTCTTT | CASTSRGGARSEAFF
. | TRBJ2-3 | TRBV7-2 | . | TGTGCCAGCAGCCTCCCCAGGGGAAAAAATACGCAGTATTTT | CASSLPRGKNTQYF
. | TRBJ2-5 | TRBV20-1 | . | TGCAGTGCTGCCCGGGACTCCATGTCCGGGACCCAGTACTTC | CSAARDSMSGTQYF
. | TRBJ2-7 | TRBV4-3 | . | TGCGCCAGCAGCCAAAAGACAGAGAAAGGCTACGCGCAGTACTTC | CASSQKTEKGYAQYF
. | TRBJ1-5 | TRBV3-1 | . | TGTGCCAGCAGCCAAGTTGCCAGCAATCAGCCCCAGCATTTT | CASSQVASNQPQHF
TRBD2 | TRBJ2-7 | TRBV2 | . | TGTGCCAGCAGGGGCAGTCTAGCGGGGTCCTACGAGCAGTACTTC | CASRGSLAGSYEQYF
TRBD2 | TRBJ2-1 | TRBV5-1 | once | TGCGCCAGCAGCTTGGGTCTCGGGAGGGCCGGGAGTGAGCAGTTCTTC | CASSLGLGRAGSEQFF
. | TRBJ2-1 | TRBV5-6 | . | TGTGCCAGCAGCTGGGTCCCAGTGACGATAGGGGAGCAGTTCTTC | CASSWVPVTIGEQFF
TRBD1 | TRBJ2-7 | TRBV24-1 | few | TGTGCCACCAGTGATCCCGGGACAGGGGGCAACGAGCAGTACTTC | CATSDPGTGGNEQYF
. | TRBJ2-1 | TRBV28 | . | TGTGCCAGCAGATTAGGGGGGTCCTACAATGAGCAGTTCTTC | CASRLGGSYNEQFF
TRBD2 | TRBJ2-3 | TRBV5-1 | . | TGCGCCAGCAGCTTGTTTACTAGCGGGAGTCTAGATACGCAGTATTTT | CASSLFTSGSLDTQYF
TRBD1 | TRBJ2-1 | TRBV20-1 | . | TGCAGTGCTAGACCCCGAGGGGACAGGGAGGACAATGAGCAGTTCTTC | CSARPRGDREDNEQFF
. | TRBJ1-2 | TRBV6-2/TRBV6-3 | . | TGTGCCAGCACTTTTTTGACAAATCCAGGCGGCTACACCTTC | CASTFLTNPGGYTF
. | TRBJ1-1 | TRBV29-1 | . | TGCAGCGTTGAAGATCGACAAGGGTTGGGCGCTTTCTTT | CSVEDRQGLGAFF
TRBD2 | TRBJ2-7 | TRBV6-5 | . | TGTGCCAGCAGTCACTCGACGGCTAGCGGTAGTTACGAGCAGTACTTC | CASSHSTASGSYEQYF
TRBD2 | TRBJ2-7 | TRBV6-5 | few | TGTGCCAGCATGGGGTTGACGGCGGGGGACTACGAGCAGTACTTC | CASMGLTAGDYEQYF
TRBD2 | TRBJ2-1 | TRBV20-1 | once | TGCAGTGCTAGGGCTGGTAGACTAGCGAGTGAGCAGTTCTTC | CSARAGRLASEQFF
. | TRBJ1-2 | TRBV20-1 | . | TGCAGTGCTAGAGAATTTGGCAGTCATGGCTACACCTTC | CSAREFGSHGYTF
. | TRBJ2-7 | TRBV29-1 | . | TGCAGCGTTGACCCCACGGAGCGGAGCTCCTACAATGAGCAGTACTTC | CSVDPTERSSYNEQYF
. | TRBJ2-1 | TRBV11-2 | once | TGTGCCAGCAGCCATGGGACTTCTCACAGCTCCTACAATGAGCAGTTCTTC | CASSHGTSHSSYNEQFF
. | TRBJ2-1 | TRBV2 | once | TGTGCCAGGTCACGAGACTCTGCCTACAATGAGCAGTTCTTC | CARSRDSAYNEQFF
TRBD1 | TRBJ1-1 | TRBV7-9 | . | TGTGCCAGCAGCGCCCAGGGACAGACGAACACTGAAGCTTTCTTT | CASSAQGQTNTEAFF
TRBD1 | TRBJ2-1 | TRBV5-1 | many | TGCGCCAGCAGCTTTTTGGGATCGACAGGGGTTTACAATGAGCAGTTCTTC | CASSFLGSTGVYNEQFF
. | TRBJ2-1 | TRBV29-1 | . | TGCAGCGTTCGGGGGACGGAGCCCTACAATGAGCAGTTCTTC | CSVRGTEPYNEQFF
. | TRBJ2-3 | TRBV9 | few | TGTGCCAGCAGCGTAGGGGAGCACGATACGCAGTATTTT | CASSVGEHDTQYF
. | TRBJ2-3 | TRBV20-1 | . | TGCAGTGCTAGATCTCGGCAGGGTGTGACAGATACGCAGTATTTT | CSARSRQGVTDTQYF